This T cell receptor beta chain was identified during a study of blood T cell repertoires in COVID-19. The method was immunoSEQ multiplex PCR; TCRdb's version includes in-frame clones alone and lacks a portion of them. The table includes about 140,000 clones, about 80% detected once. Germline V gene lookup returns CDR1 LNHNV and CDR2 YYDKDF (reference sequence). CDR3 length: 14 residues. V lost 0 bases and J 7 bases, leaving 10 bases between the germline ends. This clonotype was obtained from a man in his 70s who had recovered from COVID-19. The chain couples TRBV15 to TRBJ1-5, with a tentative D call TRBD1 (6 bases). Sequences were obtained from peripheral blood. CDR3 coding DNA: TGTGCCACCAGCAGAGATAGGGGGGGCCAGCCCCAGCATTTT. Translated: CATSRDRGGQPQHF.